A single sample is the source of the 18 T cell receptor beta chains below, sequenced in a study of graft-versus-host responses after intestinal transplantation. Profiled with immunoSEQ multiplex PCR; TCRdb holds only in-frame clones, not every one. The sample yields some 110,000 clones, around 92% seen once. Their antigen targets remain unknown. The sample consisted of unstimulated CD8+ T cells sorted from spleen or lymph node cells, taken before transplant. These receptors were collected from a human donor who was the organ donor for an intestinal transplant.

The rearrangement links TRBV7-9 to TRBJ1-1; a weak D match, TRBD1 (5 bases). With 5 bases removed from V and 5 bases from J, the gap between germline ends came to 9 bases. Germline CDR1 is SEHNR and CDR2 is FQNEAQ (reference sequence). The CDR3 covers 12 residues. CDR3 bases: TGTGCCAGCAGCCCAGGGTGGACTGAAGCTTTCTTT. Translating it yields CASSPGWTEAFF.

This clone was detected only a few times. The chain joins TRBV6-5 to TRBJ1-1; 11 bases agree with TRBD1. There are 14 residues in the CDR3. J was trimmed by 4 bases and V by 2 bases; bases with no gene match: 0. Germline V gene sequence: CDR1 MNHEY, CDR2 SVGAGI. CDR3 residues: CASSYGTGGTEAFF. DNA of the CDR3: TGTGCCAGCAGTTACGGGACAGGGGGCACTGAAGCTTTCTTT.

The V and J genes are TRBV29-1 and TRBJ1-2, with D unclear. The V end was cut by 7 bases, the J end by 4 bases, with 7 bases between. Germline CDR1 reads SQVTM; CDR2 reads ANQGSEA. The length of the CDR3 is 10 residues. The CDR3 DNA reads as TGCAGCGACACCGCCTATGGCTACACCTTC. Translated: CSDTAYGYTF.

The chain links TRBV13 to TRBJ2-7, with TRBD2 matching 8 bases. After removal of 10 bases from V and 7 bases from J, the junction contained 12 bases not matched to a gene. This CDR3 contains 13 residues. CDR1 and CDR2 from the germline V gene are PRHDT and FYEKMQ (reference sequence). In DNA form, the CDR3 reads TGTGCCACTCAGCTAGGCGGGAGGAGTGAGCAGTACTTC. This sequence encodes CATQLGGRSEQYF.

This chain joins TRBV9 and TRBJ1-5, with D uncertain. Germline values: CDR1 SGDLS, CDR2 YYNGEE. The V and J ends lost 0 bases and 3 bases respectively, with 10 bases between them. There are 15 residues in the CDR3. The CDR3 reads CASSVGDANNQPQHF. The CDR3 DNA reads TGTGCCAGCAGCGTAGGGGATGCCAACAATCAGCCCCAGCATTTT.

The chain employs TRBV20-1 and TRBJ2-3, with D hard to call. This CDR3 is 11 amino acids long. The germline V and J ends were trimmed by 4 bases and 2 bases, with 4 bases remaining between them. CDR1 is DFQATT and CDR2 is SNEGSKA in the germline V gene (reference sequence). The CDR3 is CSAIDTDTQYF. CDR3 bases: TGCAGTGCTATAGACACAGATACGCAGTATTTT.

This chain uses TRBV4-1 with TRBJ2-3, with D unclear. The V end was cut by 0 bases, the J end by 0 bases, with 10 bases between. Germline V gene data show CDR1 as MGHRA and CDR2 as YSYEKL. The CDR3 is 16 amino acids. The CDR3: CASSQDEGFSTDTQYF. The CDR3 nucleotides are TGCGCCAGCAGCCAAGATGAAGGTTTTAGCACAGATACGCAGTATTTT.

CDR3 nucleotide sequence: TGTGCCAGCCACGGATCGCCCAACCTCGACAATGAGCAGTTCTTC. Residues: CASHGSPNLDNEQFF. V is TRBV6-5 and J is TRBJ2-1; D is unclear. CDR3 length: 15 amino acids. Germline CDR1 MNHEY, CDR2 SVGAGI. Trimming pared 8 bases from V and 5 bases from J, leaving 19 bases between.

V is TRBV10-3 and J is TRBJ2-7; TRBD2 matches 8 bases. The V gene's germline CDR1 is ENHRY and CDR2 SYGVKD. This CDR3 contains 16 residues. With 8 bases clipped from V and 2 bases from J, the junction kept 14 bases outside the gene matches. CDR3 DNA sequence: TGTGCCATCGGCTCCCCCGTAAGCGGGAGTCCCTACGAGCAGTACTTC. It yields the protein CAIGSPVSGSPYEQYF.

The chain uses TRBV4-1 and TRBJ2-1; D gene ambiguous. This CDR3 contains 13 residues. The V end was cut by 5 bases, the J end by 1 base, with 6 bases between. CDR1 is MGHRA, CDR2 YSYEKL, per germline. This chain's CDR3 is CASSRESYNEQFF. Written as DNA, the CDR3 is TGCGCCAGCAGCAGGGAATCCTACAATGAGCAGTTCTTC.

The chain has TRBV4-1 and TRBJ1-1; D gene uncertain. The V gene's germline CDR1 is MGHRA and CDR2 YSYEKL. CDR3 size: 14 residues. V was pared by 5 bases and J by 4 bases, with 14 bases between. The CDR3 region has the DNA TGCGCCAGCAGCTTGGATACATGGGGCACTGAAGCTTTCTTT. The encoded protein is CASSLDTWGTEAFF.

The J gene is TRBJ2-1, the V gene TRBV4-1; D unresolved. Trimming removed 4 bases at V and 4 bases at J, with 14 bases between. The CDR3 runs to 15 residues. CDR1 is MGHRA, CDR2 YSYEKL, per germline. In DNA form, the CDR3 reads TGCGCCAGCAGCCCCATTAAGACCGGGTACAATGAGCAGTTCTTC. It encodes CASSPIKTGYNEQFF.

The chain links TRBV2 to TRBJ2-7, with D tentatively TRBD2 (6 bases). Germline CDR1 SNHLY, CDR2 FYNNEI. The CDR3 is 13 amino acids. With 6 bases removed from V and 2 bases from J, the gap between germline ends came to 11 bases. CDR3 in amino acids: CASRGGEPYEQYF. The CDR3 nucleotides are TGTGCCAGCAGAGGCGGGGAGCCCTACGAGCAGTACTTC.

The V and J genes are TRBV9 and TRBJ2-1, with a possible D match to TRBD2 (5 bases). V gave up 0 bases and J gave up 8 bases, with 12 bases separating them. The germline V gene has CDR1 SGDLS and CDR2 YYNGEE. The CDR3 sequence is 14 residues long. CDR3 region: CASSVAGSWDEQFF. The DNA of the CDR3 is TGTGCCAGCAGCGTAGCGGGGAGTTGGGATGAGCAGTTCTTC.

The rearrangement uses TRBV18 and TRBJ1-3; no clear D gene. Germline V gives CDR1 KGHSH, CDR2 LQKENI. V was shortened by 6 bases and J by 0 bases, with 9 bases between the two germline ends. The CDR3 is 14 residues long. The CDR3 DNA reads as TGTGCCAGCTCGCTCCACCACTCTGGAAACACCATATATTTT. Its translation is CASSLHHSGNTIYF.

The DNA of the CDR3 is TGTGCCAGCAGCAGGGGCACTGAAGCTTTCTTT. Translation gives CASSRGTEAFF. This chain uses TRBV9 with TRBJ1-1; D is perhaps TRBD1 (5 bases). The CDR3 is 11 amino acids. Between the trimmed V and J ends, which lost 4 bases and 4 bases, there was a span of 5 bases. Germline lookup yields CDR1 SGDLS and CDR2 YYNGEE.

The rearrangement joins TRBV28 to TRBJ2-7; tentative D call: TRBD1 (5 bases). This CDR3 contains 14 residues. Trimming cost V 4 bases and J 2 bases, with 12 bases left between them. Looked up from germline, CDR1 is MDHEN and CDR2 is SYDVKM. Written as DNA, the CDR3 is TGTGCCAGCAGTTCTCCCTTGACAGCCTACGAGCAGTACTTC. Translating it yields CASSSPLTAYEQYF.

The V gene is TRBV6-6, the J gene TRBJ2-7, with D perhaps TRBD1 (6 bases). Trimming left V 3 bases short and J 5 bases short, with 20 bases between. CDR3 length: 16 amino acids. Germline V gives CDR1 MNHNY, CDR2 SVGAGI (reference sequence). This CDR3 reads CASSYRLLTGFHEQYF. The CDR3 DNA sequence: TGTGCCAGCAGTTATAGGCTATTAACAGGGTTCCACGAGCAGTACTTC.